A selection of T cell receptor beta chains follows, all from one sample in a study of T cell repertoires in cytomegalovirus infection. These receptors' targets are unknown. MiXCR, run by TCRdb on the reads, gives a single entry per CDR3 protein. The repertoire includes about 24,000 distinct CDR3 sequences, approximately 22% of them detected once, and roughly nine tenths sits in the top ten. The specimen was CD8+ T cells from cultured PBMCs, collected from culture after CMV antigen stimulation. Source of these receptors: a human donor in good health (CMV status not recorded). Some clones in this sample may be carry-over from other donors' samples. Both conserved end residues are part of each CDR3. Fields, in order: CDR3 DNA, CDR3 protein, clone size, D gene, V gene, J gene. D genes are given only for firm matches. For some rows the clone size is stated as once, few or many, or as a class when expanded; others skip it.

DNA: TGCGCCAGCAGCTCCGGGGCCCGTTGGGAAGCTTTCTTT
CDR3: CASSSGARWEAFF
size: few
D: -
V: TRBV5-1
J: TRBJ1-1

DNA: TGTGCCAGCAGCCAGGGACGCTCCTATAATTCACCCCTCCACTTT
CDR3: CASSQGRSYNSPLHF
size: -
D: -
V: TRBV28
J: TRBJ1-6

DNA: TGTGCCAGTAGTATAGGAGGGTCTAATCTCGCCGAGCAGTACTTC
CDR3: CASSIGGSNLAEQYF
size: few
D: -
V: TRBV19
J: TRBJ2-7

DNA: TGTGCCATCAGTGAGTCGAAGGAGGCAGGACTATTGAAGACCCAGTACTTC
CDR3: CAISESKEAGLLKTQYF
size: few
D: -
V: TRBV10-3
J: TRBJ2-5

DNA: TGTGCCAGCAGCTCCCGGTCTAGCGGGGACACAGATACGCAGTATTTT
CDR3: CASSSRSSGDTDTQYF
size: many
D: TRBD2
V: TRBV7-8
J: TRBJ2-3

DNA: TGTGCCACCAGTGATCCTACTAGACAGGGAGGGGAGGAGGATGAGCAGTTCTTC
CDR3: CATSDPTRQGGEEDEQFF
size: many
D: -
V: TRBV24-1
J: TRBJ2-1

DNA: TGTGCCAGCAGTTTTAGTTTTGGGTTTGGCGATCAGCCCCAGCATTTT
CDR3: CASSFSFGFGDQPQHF
size: many
D: -
V: TRBV12-3/TRBV12-4
J: TRBJ1-5

DNA: TGCGCCAGCAGCCAAGTGAGTTTAGGCGAGCAGTACTTC
CDR3: CASSQVSLGEQYF
size: -
D: -
V: TRBV4-1
J: TRBJ2-7

DNA: TGCGCCAGCAGCCAAGACCAATCTGCCGGCAATGAGCAGTTCTTC
CDR3: CASSQDQSAGNEQFF
size: -
D: -
V: TRBV4-1
J: TRBJ2-1

DNA: TGTGCCAGCAGTCCGCGTCGTGGGCAGGGTTTTCAGCCCCAGCATTTT
CDR3: CASSPRRGQGFQPQHF
size: few
D: -
V: TRBV12-3/TRBV12-4
J: TRBJ1-5

DNA: TGTGCCAGCAGCGTAGTTGTCTCAGGGGAGCTGTTTTTT
CDR3: CASSVVVSGELFF
size: -
D: -
V: TRBV9
J: TRBJ2-2

DNA: TGCGCCAGCAGCCAAGCCCCGCAGACAGGAAAAAATGAAAAACTGTTTTTT
CDR3: CASSQAPQTGKNEKLFF
size: -
D: -
V: TRBV4-3
J: TRBJ1-4

DNA: TGTGCCAGCAGCGGGACAGGTAGCTCCTACAATGAGCAGTTCTTC
CDR3: CASSGTGSSYNEQFF
size: -
D: TRBD1
V: TRBV7-9
J: TRBJ2-1

DNA: TGTGCCAGCAGTTTCCGGGGGACCGAGCAGTACTTC
CDR3: CASSFRGTEQYF
size: few
D: -
V: TRBV6-5
J: TRBJ2-7

DNA: TGTGCCAGCAGCCGCTGGGAACTAGCGGGGCAAGAGACCCAGTACTTC
CDR3: CASSRWELAGQETQYF
size: -
D: TRBD2
V: TRBV3-1
J: TRBJ2-5

DNA: TGTGCCAGCAGCTTAGAGCAGGGGCCTGGCTACACCTTC
CDR3: CASSLEQGPGYTF
size: many
D: -
V: TRBV7-9
J: TRBJ1-2

DNA: TGTGCCAGCAGTATTATACTCAGCTCCTACAATGAGCAGTTCTTC
CDR3: CASSIILSSYNEQFF
size: few
D: -
V: TRBV12-3/TRBV12-4
J: TRBJ2-1